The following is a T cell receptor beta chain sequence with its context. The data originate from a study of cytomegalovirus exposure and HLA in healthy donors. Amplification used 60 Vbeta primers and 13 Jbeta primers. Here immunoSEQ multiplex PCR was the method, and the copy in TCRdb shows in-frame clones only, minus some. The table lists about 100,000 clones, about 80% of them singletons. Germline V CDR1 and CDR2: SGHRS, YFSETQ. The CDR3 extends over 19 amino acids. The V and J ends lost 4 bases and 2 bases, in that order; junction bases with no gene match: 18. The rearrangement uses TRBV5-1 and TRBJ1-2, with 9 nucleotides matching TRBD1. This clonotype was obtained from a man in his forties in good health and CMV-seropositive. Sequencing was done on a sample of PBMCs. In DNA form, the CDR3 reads TGCGCCAGCAGCGCCCGTGGGACAGGGTATGGAAAGACCAACTATGGCTACACCTTC. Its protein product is CASSARGTGYGKTNYGYTF.